This T cell receptor beta chain was sequenced in a study of blood T cell repertoires in COVID-19. Looking at the study overall: Acute-phase and convalescent COVID-19 samples originated in the United States, Italy and Spain.

Method: immunoSEQ multiplex PCR; TCRdb's copy keeps in-frame clones and lacks some. Of some 32,000 clones listed, about 86% are singletons. This receptor was obtained from a human donor in a cohort sampled during active COVID-19. Sequenced: peripheral blood.

CDR3 bases: TGTGCCAGCAGCCAAGACTTCACGGTGGGGGCCAACGTCCTGACTTTC. It translates to CASSQDFTVGANVLTF. This chain uses TRBV3-1 (or the pseudogene TRBV3-2) with TRBJ2-6; no reliable D call. Germline V gives CDR1 LGHDT, CDR2 YNNKEL (reference sequence). The CDR3 is 16 residues long. V was pared by 0 bases and J by 4 bases, with 10 bases between.